This T cell receptor beta chain was sequenced for a study of OX40 agonist ivuxolimab in advanced cancers. Profiling relied on immunoSEQ multiplex PCR, and the TCRdb table lists in-frame clones only, not all of them. Of roughly 80,000 clones listed, roughly 80% are singletons. The TCR sequence derives from an adult with an advanced solid tumor such as melanoma, head and neck, liver or kidney cancer. The sequences come from CD4+ or CD8+ T cells sorted from blood, collected in a trial of the OX40 agonist ivuxolimab.

The chain's CDR3 is CASSPEGNYGYTF. Here the CDR3 DNA reads TGTGCCAGCTCACCGGAAGGGAACTATGGCTACACCTTC. The chain has TRBV18 and TRBJ1-2; D is undetermined. The CDR3 consists of 13 residues. V gave up 3 bases and J gave up 2 bases, with 7 bases separating them. Germline V gene lookup returns CDR1 KGHSH and CDR2 LQKENI.